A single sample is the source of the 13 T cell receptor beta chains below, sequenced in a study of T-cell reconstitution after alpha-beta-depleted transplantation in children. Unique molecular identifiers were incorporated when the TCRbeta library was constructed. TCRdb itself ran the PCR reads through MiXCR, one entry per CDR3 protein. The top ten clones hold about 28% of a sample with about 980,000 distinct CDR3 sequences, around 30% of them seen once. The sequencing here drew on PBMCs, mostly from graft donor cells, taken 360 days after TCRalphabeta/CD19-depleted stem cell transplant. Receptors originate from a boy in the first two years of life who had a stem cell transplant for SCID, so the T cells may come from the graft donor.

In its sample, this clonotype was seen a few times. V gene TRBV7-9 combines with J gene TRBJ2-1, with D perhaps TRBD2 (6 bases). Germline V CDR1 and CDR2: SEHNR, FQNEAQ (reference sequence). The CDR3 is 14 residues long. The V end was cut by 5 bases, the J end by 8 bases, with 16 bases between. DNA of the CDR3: TGTGCCAGCAGCCCCCCGACTAGTCCGCATGAGCAGTTCTTC. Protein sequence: CASSPPTSPHEQFF.

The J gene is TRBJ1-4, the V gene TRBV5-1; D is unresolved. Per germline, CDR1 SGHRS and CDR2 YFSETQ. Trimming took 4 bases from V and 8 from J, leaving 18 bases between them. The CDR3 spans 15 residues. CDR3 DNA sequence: TGCGCCAGCAGCCCTTCGTCTGGGCCGAACGAAAAACTGTTTTTT. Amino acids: CASSPSSGPNEKLFF.

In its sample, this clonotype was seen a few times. The chain's CDR3 is CAISRLEGETQYF. The CDR3 DNA reads as TGTGCCATCAGTCGACTGGAGGGGGAGACCCAGTACTTC. V and J are TRBV10-3 and TRBJ2-5; D possibly corresponds to TRBD2 (6 bases). Trimming took 5 bases from V and 5 from J, leaving 12 bases between them. Germline CDR1 ENHRY, CDR2 SYGVKD. The CDR3 contains 13 residues.

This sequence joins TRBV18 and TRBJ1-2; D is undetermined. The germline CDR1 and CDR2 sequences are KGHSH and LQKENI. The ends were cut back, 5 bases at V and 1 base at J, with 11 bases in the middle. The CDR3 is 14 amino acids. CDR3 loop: CASSARQINYGYTF. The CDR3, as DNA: TGTGCCAGCTCAGCACGGCAAATTAACTATGGCTACACCTTC.

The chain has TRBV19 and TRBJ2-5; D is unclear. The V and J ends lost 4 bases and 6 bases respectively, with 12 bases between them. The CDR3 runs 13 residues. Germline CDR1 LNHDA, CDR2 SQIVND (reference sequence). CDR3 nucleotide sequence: TGTGCCAGTAGTACTTCTCCGGATAAGACCCAGTACTTC. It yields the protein CASSTSPDKTQYF.

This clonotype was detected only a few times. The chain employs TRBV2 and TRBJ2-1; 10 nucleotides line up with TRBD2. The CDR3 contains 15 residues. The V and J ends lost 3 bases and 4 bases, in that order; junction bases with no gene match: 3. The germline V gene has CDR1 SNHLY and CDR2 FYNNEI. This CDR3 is CASSDGTSAYNEQFF. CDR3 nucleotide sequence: TGTGCCAGCAGTGACGGGACTAGCGCTTACAATGAGCAGTTCTTC.

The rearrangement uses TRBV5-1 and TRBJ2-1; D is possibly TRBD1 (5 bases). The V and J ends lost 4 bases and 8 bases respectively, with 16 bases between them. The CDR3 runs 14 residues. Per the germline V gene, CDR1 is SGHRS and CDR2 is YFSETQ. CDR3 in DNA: TGCGCCAGCAGCCAACAGGCCCCTCCCGATGAGCAGTTCTTC. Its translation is CASSQQAPPDEQFF.

CDR3 amino acids: CAISESTQGETNYGYTF. The CDR3 bases are TGTGCCATCAGTGAGTCAACGCAGGGGGAGACTAACTATGGCTACACCTTC. The chain carries TRBV10-3 and TRBJ1-2, with 7 bases lining up with TRBD1. The CDR3 totals 17 residues. The V gene's germline CDR1 is ENHRY and CDR2 SYGVKD. The junction had 7 bases not matched to a gene; V was cut back by 0 bases and J by 0 bases.

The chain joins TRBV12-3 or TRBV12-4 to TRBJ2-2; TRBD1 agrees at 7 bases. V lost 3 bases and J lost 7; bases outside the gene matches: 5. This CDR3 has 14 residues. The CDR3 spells CASSFGQVVGELFF. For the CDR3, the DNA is TGTGCCAGCAGTTTTGGACAGGTGGTCGGGGAGCTGTTTTTT.

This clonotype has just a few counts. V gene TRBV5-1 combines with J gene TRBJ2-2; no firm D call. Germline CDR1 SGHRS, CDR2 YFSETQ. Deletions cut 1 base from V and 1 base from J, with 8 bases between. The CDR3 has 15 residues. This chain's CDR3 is CASSLRQMNTGELFF. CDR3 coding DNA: TGCGCCAGCAGCTTGCGGCAGATGAACACCGGGGAGCTGTTTTTT.

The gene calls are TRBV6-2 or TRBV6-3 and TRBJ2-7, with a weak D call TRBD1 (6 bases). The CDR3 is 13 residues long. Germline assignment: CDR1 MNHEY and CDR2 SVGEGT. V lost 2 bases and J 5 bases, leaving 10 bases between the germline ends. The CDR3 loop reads CASSYARGDEQYF. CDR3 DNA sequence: TGTGCCAGCAGTTACGCCAGGGGAGACGAGCAGTACTTC.

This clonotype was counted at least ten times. CDR3 nucleotide sequence: TGCGCCAGCAGCTTGGACAGGAGCACAGATACGCAGTATTTT. Protein product: CASSLDRSTDTQYF. The chain recombines TRBV5-1 with TRBJ2-3; TRBD1 might be the D (5 bases). The V gene lost 0 bases and the J gene lost 0 bases, with 5 bases spanning the gap. Germline-derived CDR1 and CDR2 are SGHRS and YFSETQ. The CDR3 totals 14 residues.

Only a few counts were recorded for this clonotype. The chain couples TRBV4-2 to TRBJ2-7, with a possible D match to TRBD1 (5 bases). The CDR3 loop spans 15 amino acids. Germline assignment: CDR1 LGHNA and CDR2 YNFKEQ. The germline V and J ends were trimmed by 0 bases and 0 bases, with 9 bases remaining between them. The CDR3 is CASSQDQGSSYEQYF. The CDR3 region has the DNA TGTGCCAGCAGCCAAGATCAGGGCAGCTCCTACGAGCAGTACTTC.